Each of the 11 T cell receptor beta chains below was sequenced from the same sample in a study of beta chain features in type 1 diabetes. Since all of the isolated RNA was reverse transcribed, expressed TCRB transcripts were what got sequenced. Clones were read by immunoSEQ multiplex PCR, and TCRdb kept only the in-frame ones, dropping some. The sample holds approximately 600,000 clones; about an eighth are singletons and the top ten take around 0.12%. The study's findings and limits: Shortening of TCRB CDR3s, moderate but significant, appeared in all four CD4+ subsets of Type 1 diabetes patients.

Their target antigens are unknown. Source material: naive CD4+ T cells from blood. These receptors all stem from a man aged 25-45 years with type 1 diabetes.

This clone was recorded a few times. The chain combines TRBV4-2 with TRBJ1-1; D perhaps matches TRBD1 (5 bases). This CDR3 comprises 12 residues. The V gene lost 0 bases and the J gene lost 10 bases, with 9 bases spanning the gap. Germline-derived CDR1 and CDR2 are LGHNA and YNFKEQ. CDR3 region: CASSQDPGRAFF. The CDR3, as DNA: TGTGCCAGCAGCCAAGATCCAGGGAGAGCTTTCTTT.

The gene calls are TRBV7-2 and TRBJ1-2, with 7 positions matching TRBD1. Germline CDR1 SGHTA, CDR2 FQGNSA. The CDR3 covers 15 residues. The junction had 8 bases not matched to a gene; V was cut back by 3 bases and J by 4 bases. The CDR3 bases are TGTGCCAGCAGCTTGGGTCCCGGGACAGCCTATGGCTACACCTTC. It codes for CASSLGPGTAYGYTF.

The chain combines TRBV4-3 with TRBJ2-7; TRBD1 aligns across 7 bases. Trimming took 3 bases from V and 5 from J; bases not matched to a gene: 10. CDR3 length: 15 residues. CDR1 and CDR2 from the germline V gene are LGHNA and YSLEER. The DNA of the CDR3 is TGCGCCAGCAGCCAGCACGAGACAGGGAAGAACGAGCAGTACTTC. It codes for CASSQHETGKNEQYF.

This clone has a handful of counts. The chain has TRBV20-1 and TRBJ1-2; no firm D call. CDR1 is DFQATT, CDR2 SNEGSKA, per germline (reference sequence). Trimming pared 5 bases from V and 4 bases from J, leaving 8 bases between. The CDR3 contains 11 residues. CDR3 protein: CSARQPYGYTF. The CDR3 DNA reads as TGCAGTGCTCGGCAGCCCTATGGCTACACCTTC.

This clone was observed a handful of times. The chain combines TRBV4-2 with TRBJ1-5; weak D call: TRBD1 (5 bases). Germline CDR1 LGHNA, CDR2 YNFKEQ. Trimming pared 2 bases from V and 5 bases from J, leaving 16 bases between. The CDR3 has 16 residues. The CDR3: CASSQPGDGGDQPQHF. The CDR3 nucleotides read TGTGCCAGCAGCCAACCCGGCGATGGGGGGGATCAGCCCCAGCATTTT.

A few counts support this clone. The rearrangement joins TRBV7-9 to TRBJ2-5, with 8 positions matching TRBD1. The J call may be in error: the DNA end matches TRBJ2-7 better. CDR1 and CDR2 from the germline V gene are SEHNR and FQNEAQ (reference sequence). CDR3 length equals 14 residues. Here the CDR3 reads CASSARTGPYEQYF. CDR3 nucleotide sequence: TGTGCCAGCAGCGCACGGACAGGGCCCTACGAGCAGTACTTC.

CDR3: CAWSSPREQYF. The CDR3 region has the DNA TGTGCCTGGAGTTCCCCAAGGGAGCAGTACTTC. The V call is TRBV30, the J call TRBJ2-7, with no clear D. Germline V gene lookup returns CDR1 GTSNPN and CDR2 SVGIG (reference sequence). V lost 2 bases and J lost 7, with 9 bases in between. The CDR3 length is 11 residues.

This clone was found a few times. The chain carries TRBV6-1 and TRBJ1-6, with 9 bases identical to TRBD1. V lost 4 bases and J lost 9; bases outside the gene matches: 4. Germline-derived CDR1 and CDR2 are MNHNS and SASEGT. This CDR3 contains 14 residues. The CDR3 protein is CASSGLDRGSPLHF. As DNA, the CDR3 is TGTGCCAGCAGTGGATTGGACAGGGGTTCACCCCTCCACTTT.

This clone has more than one count but fewer than ten. V usage is TRBV7-8 and J usage is TRBJ1-1; possible D gene TRBD1, 5 bases. Germline V gene sequence: CDR1 SGHVS, CDR2 FQNEAQ. CDR3 length: 15 amino acids. The germline V and J ends were trimmed by 1 base and 4 bases, with 13 bases remaining between them. The CDR3 here is CASSLVITGGTEAFF. CDR3 in DNA: TGTGCCAGCAGCTTAGTTATCACGGGGGGCACTGAAGCTTTCTTT.

This chain connects TRBV5-6 to TRBJ2-5, with D possibly TRBD1 on 5 matching bases. Between the trimmed V and J ends, which lost 5 bases and 4 bases, there was a span of 15 bases. The germline CDR1 and CDR2 sequences are SGHDT and YYEEEE. CDR3 size: 14 residues. The CDR3 nucleotides are TGTGCCAGCAGTCCCGTCCCAGGGTTAGAGACCCAGTACTTC. It translates to CASSPVPGLETQYF.

V usage is TRBV6-6 and J usage is TRBJ1-1; TRBD1 matches at 7 bases. This CDR3 contains 15 residues. Germline CDR1 is MNHNY and CDR2 is SVGAGI (reference sequence). Losses at the gene ends were 5 bases for V and 0 bases for J; bases not matched to a gene: 6. The CDR3 region is CASSPGQSMNTEAFF. The CDR3 bases are TGTGCCAGCAGTCCGGGACAGAGCATGAACACTGAAGCTTTCTTT.